This is a list of T cell receptor beta chains from one sample in a study of cytomegalovirus exposure and HLA in healthy donors. Some clones are missing from TCRdb's copy, which holds only in-frame ones; the method was immunoSEQ multiplex PCR. The sample has about 170,000 clones, around 96% seen once. Specimen: PBMCs. The origin of the receptors is a woman aged 18-29 years in good health and CMV-seronegative. CDR3s include the opening cysteine and the closing phenylalanine or tryptophan. D genes are given only for firm matches. Part of the rows lack a size; the others show once, few, many or a class for expanded clones.

CDR3aa	CDR3nt	j_gene	v_gene	d_gene	abundance
CASSLAASLAADTQYF	TGTGCCAGCAGCTTAGCGGCTAGCTTGGCGGCAGATACGCAGTATTTT	TRBJ2-3	TRBV7-2	NA	NA
CASGTDRGLYTGELFF	TGTGCCAGCGGGACTGACAGGGGGCTCTACACCGGGGAGCTGTTTTTT	TRBJ2-2	TRBV11-3	TRBD1	few
CSVYQFETQYF	TGCAGCGTTTATCAGTTTGAGACCCAGTACTTC	TRBJ2-5	TRBV29-1	NA	once
CASRSTGDYGYTF	TGTGCCAGCAGATCGACAGGGGACTATGGCTACACCTTC	TRBJ1-2	TRBV27	TRBD1	NA
CASSLLAGVGNEQFF	TGTGCCAGCAGCTTACTGGCGGGGGTCGGGAATGAGCAGTTCTTC	TRBJ2-1	TRBV11-3	TRBD2	NA
CASSLDSARGNTGELFF	TGTGCCAGCAGCTTGGACAGCGCACGCGGAAACACCGGGGAGCTGTTTTTT	TRBJ2-2	TRBV7-6	NA	NA
CASSRDRVFGPDTEAFF	TGTGCCAGCAGCCGGGACAGGGTTTTTGGGCCCGACACTGAAGCTTTCTTT	TRBJ1-1	TRBV14	TRBD1	NA
CASSRLVTSNTGELFF	TGCGCCAGCAGCCGGCTGGTTACCTCGAACACCGGGGAGCTGTTTTTT	TRBJ2-2	TRBV4-3	NA	NA
CASSAGLAGGTDTQYF	TGCGCCAGCAGCGCGGGACTAGCGGGGGGCACAGATACGCAGTATTTT	TRBJ2-3	TRBV5-1	TRBD2	NA
CASSFRARGHFEAFF	TGTGCCAGCAGTTTCAGGGCCAGGGGGCATTTTGAAGCTTTCTTT	TRBJ1-1	TRBV27	TRBD1	NA
CASSQRWEKLFF	TGTGCCAGCAGCCAGCGGTGGGAAAAACTGTTTTTT	TRBJ1-4	TRBV7-9	NA	NA
CASSQDGTGFNQPQHF	TGCGCCAGCAGCCAAGATGGGACAGGGTTCAATCAGCCCCAGCATTTT	TRBJ1-5	TRBV4-1	TRBD1	NA
CASSQAPGGGGETQYF	TGCGCCAGCAGCCAAGCGCCGGGAGGGGGGGGAGAGACCCAGTACTTC	TRBJ2-5	TRBV4-1	TRBD2	NA
CASSESRGWYNEQFF	TGTGCCAGCAGTGAATCAAGGGGCTGGTACAATGAGCAGTTCTTC	TRBJ2-1	TRBV6-1	NA	NA
CASSKEDIAKNIQYF	TGTGCCAGCAGCAAGGAGGATATAGCCAAAAACATTCAGTACTTC	TRBJ2-4	TRBV21-1	NA	NA
CASSLLSQGAGTEAFF	TGCGCCAGCAGCTTGTTATCACAGGGGGCCGGGACTGAAGCTTTCTTT	TRBJ1-1	TRBV5-1	TRBD1	NA
CASSDVSGGGYNEQFF	TGTGCCAGCAGTGACGTTAGCGGGGGGGGCTACAATGAGCAGTTCTTC	TRBJ2-1	TRBV6-4	TRBD2	NA
CASRGFGGYGYTF	TGTGCCAGCCGAGGGTTCGGGGGCTATGGCTACACCTTC	TRBJ1-2	TRBV6-5	NA	NA
CASSYMPRSGGYNEQFF	TGTGCCAGCAGTTATATGCCGCGGAGCGGGGGATACAATGAGCAGTTCTTC	TRBJ2-1	TRBV27	TRBD2	NA
CASRPAGTSGGRSTDTQYF	TGTGCCAGCAGACCTGCCGGGACTAGCGGGGGGAGGAGCACAGATACGCAGTATTTT	TRBJ2-3	TRBV7-2	TRBD2	NA
CSVADSGGAADTQYF	TGCAGCGTAGCCGATAGCGGGGGGGCTGCAGATACGCAGTATTTT	TRBJ2-3	TRBV29-1	TRBD2	NA
CASITGPSSYEQYF	TGTGCCAGCATCACAGGACCGAGCTCCTACGAGCAGTACTTC	TRBJ2-7	TRBV2	NA	NA
CASSLGDRGDYEQYF	TGTGCCAGCAGCTTGGGGGACAGGGGCGACTACGAGCAGTACTTC	TRBJ2-7	TRBV5-8	TRBD1	NA
CASSGGVSGNTIYF	TGTGCCAGCAGCGGGGGGGTCTCGGGAAACACCATATATTTT	TRBJ1-3	TRBV6-6	NA	NA
CASRPSGGGPYGYTF	TGTGCCAGCAGACCCTCAGGAGGAGGACCCTATGGCTACACCTTC	TRBJ1-2	TRBV6-1	NA	NA
CASSPRGAAIQYF	TGTGCCAGCAGCCCCCGGGGGGCCGCTATTCAGTACTTC	TRBJ2-4	TRBV7-2	NA	NA
CASSTFMGLEAFF	TGTGCCAGTAGTACCTTTATGGGGCTTGAAGCTTTCTTT	TRBJ1-1	TRBV19	NA	NA
CASSEWGQNTEAFF	TGTGCCAGCAGCGAATGGGGACAGAACACTGAAGCTTTCTTT	TRBJ1-1	TRBV9	NA	NA
CASSPLDRAGYGYTF	TGTGCCAGCTCACCACTAGACAGGGCGGGTTATGGCTACACCTTC	TRBJ1-2	TRBV18	TRBD1	NA
CASSLGARGYSPLHF	TGTGCCAGCAGCTTAGGGGCCAGGGGCTACTCACCCCTCCACTTT	TRBJ1-6	TRBV13	NA	few
CASHPPGLLTGELFF	TGTGCCAGCCACCCACCGGGACTACTCACCGGGGAGCTGTTTTTT	TRBJ2-2	TRBV6-1	TRBD2	once
CASSEKDRWIEKLFF	TGTGCCAGCAGCGAAAAGGACAGATGGATTGAAAAACTGTTTTTT	TRBJ1-4	TRBV7-9	NA	NA
CASTPEIIPYEQYF	TGTGCCAGCACCCCAGAAATTATCCCCTACGAGCAGTACTTC	TRBJ2-7	TRBV11-2	NA	NA